The rows below give T cell receptor beta chains drawn from one sample of a study of shared clonotypes between healthy human individuals. Method: immunoSEQ multiplex PCR; TCRdb's copy keeps in-frame clones and lacks some. The sample lists some 700,000 clones; roughly 88% were seen once. The sequenced sample was memory CD8+ T cells from PBMCs. These receptors were obtained from a man between 18 and 29 years old in good health. Some clones in this sample may be carry-over from other donors' samples. The CDR3 runs from the conserved cysteine through the conserved F or W. Fields, in order: J gene, V gene, CDR3 length, D gene, CDR3 protein. A D gene is named only where the DNA matches it firmly.

j_gene: TRBJ2-2
v_gene: TRBV2
len: 18
d_gene: -
CDR3aa: CASSEAEGRRRVTGELFF

j_gene: TRBJ1-2
v_gene: TRBV5-1
len: 17
d_gene: -
CDR3aa: CASKTRPGESTFWGYTF

j_gene: TRBJ2-7
v_gene: TRBV27
len: 15
d_gene: -
CDR3aa: CASSLGLWSSYEQYF

j_gene: TRBJ1-3
v_gene: TRBV9
len: 17
d_gene: -
CDR3aa: CASSDSRDLKIGNTIYF

j_gene: TRBJ1-2
v_gene: TRBV27
len: 17
d_gene: -
CDR3aa: CASSLSHPSEGLAGYTF

j_gene: TRBJ1-6
v_gene: TRBV28
len: 14
d_gene: -
CDR3aa: CASSRDTYNSPLHF

j_gene: TRBJ2-7
v_gene: TRBV9
len: 15
d_gene: -
CDR3aa: CASSAGTEGFYEQYF

j_gene: TRBJ2-3
v_gene: TRBV25-1
len: 12
d_gene: -
CDR3aa: CASSVSGPRQYF

j_gene: TRBJ1-1
v_gene: TRBV28
len: 10
d_gene: -
CDR3aa: CASSQLEAFF

j_gene: TRBJ1-6
v_gene: TRBV30
len: 17
d_gene: -
CDR3aa: CAWSLARREEWVSPLHF

j_gene: TRBJ1-4
v_gene: TRBV14
len: 12
d_gene: -
CDR3aa: CASRSGTEKLFF

j_gene: TRBJ2-5
v_gene: TRBV29-1
len: 13
d_gene: -
CDR3aa: CSVETGVQETQYF

j_gene: TRBJ1-2
v_gene: TRBV9
len: 16
d_gene: TRBD1
CDR3aa: CASSEDPGQGSYGYTF

j_gene: TRBJ1-2
v_gene: TRBV5-1
len: 12
d_gene: -
CDR3aa: CSSSGGIDGYTF

j_gene: TRBJ2-2
v_gene: TRBV5-8
len: 15
d_gene: -
CDR3aa: CASTLLTGLTGELFF

j_gene: TRBJ1-1
v_gene: TRBV29-1
len: 14
d_gene: -
CDR3aa: CSAFGHLLSTEAFF

j_gene: TRBJ1-1
v_gene: TRBV7-9
len: 15
d_gene: TRBD1
CDR3aa: CASSSPRDRNTEAFF

j_gene: TRBJ1-1
v_gene: TRBV5-1
len: 12
d_gene: -
CDR3aa: CASSLAGREAFF

j_gene: TRBJ1-3
v_gene: TRBV9
len: 15
d_gene: -
CDR3aa: CASSVDGETGNTIYF

j_gene: TRBJ2-1
v_gene: TRBV27
len: 13
d_gene: -
CDR3aa: CASTPLPGNEQFF

j_gene: TRBJ2-7
v_gene: TRBV7-9
len: 14
d_gene: -
CDR3aa: CASSFREGSYEQYF

j_gene: TRBJ2-7
v_gene: TRBV10-2
len: 13
d_gene: -
CDR3aa: CASSDAGSYEQYF

j_gene: TRBJ1-5
v_gene: TRBV11-1
len: 17
d_gene: TRBD1
CDR3aa: CASSWTGPRACDQPQHF

j_gene: TRBJ2-3
v_gene: TRBV9
len: 13
d_gene: TRBD2
CDR3aa: CASSASGADTQYF

j_gene: TRBJ1-1
v_gene: TRBV15
len: 16
d_gene: -
CDR3aa: CATSRPLWETNTEAFF

j_gene: TRBJ1-5
v_gene: TRBV28
len: 18
d_gene: -
CDR3aa: CASSLSRRRERSNQPQHF

j_gene: TRBJ2-5
v_gene: TRBV28
len: 12
d_gene: -
CDR3aa: CASSGWGETQYF

j_gene: TRBJ2-7
v_gene: TRBV9
len: 14
d_gene: TRBD1
CDR3aa: CASSRGDRTYEQYF

j_gene: TRBJ2-3
v_gene: TRBV2
len: 15
d_gene: -
CDR3aa: CASSGLAARTDTQYF

j_gene: TRBJ1-5
v_gene: TRBV5-4
len: 16
d_gene: -
CDR3aa: CASSLDGGLGNQPQHF